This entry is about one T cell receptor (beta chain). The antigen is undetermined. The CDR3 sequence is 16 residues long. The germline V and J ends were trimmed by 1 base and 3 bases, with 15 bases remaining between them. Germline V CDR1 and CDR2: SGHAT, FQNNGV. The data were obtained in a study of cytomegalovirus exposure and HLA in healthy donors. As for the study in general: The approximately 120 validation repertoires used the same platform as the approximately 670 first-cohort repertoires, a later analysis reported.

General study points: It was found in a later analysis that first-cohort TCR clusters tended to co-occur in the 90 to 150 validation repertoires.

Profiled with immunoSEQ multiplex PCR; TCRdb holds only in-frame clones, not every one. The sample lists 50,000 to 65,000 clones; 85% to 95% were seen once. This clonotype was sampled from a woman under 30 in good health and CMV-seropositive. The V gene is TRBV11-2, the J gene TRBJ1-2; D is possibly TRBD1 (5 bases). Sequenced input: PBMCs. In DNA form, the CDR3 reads TGTGCCAGCAGCTTAGTGCGGGGACGGGTTGACTATGGCTACACCTTC. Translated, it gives CASSLVRGRVDYGYTF.